The present entry profiles one TCR beta chain with its context. Its antigen remains unknown. These data are taken from a study of T cell responses to AZD1222 COVID-19 vaccine. Study-level points and caveats: Increases in Spike-specific TCR breadth and depth were seen after two AZD1222 doses.

Generated by immunoSEQ multiplex PCR, the TCRdb table keeps only in-frame clones and is missing some. Of 100,000 to 150,000 clones in the sample, 88% were seen once. Trimming cost V 2 bases and J 0 bases, with 14 bases left between them. The CDR3 sequence is 16 residues long. CDR1 and CDR2 (germline): MDHEN, SYDVKM. The specimen was peripheral blood, collected on day 0 of AZD1222 vaccination. This chain connects TRBV28 to TRBJ2-7; D is perhaps TRBD2 (6 bases). This sequence originates from an adult in good health. The CDR3 protein is CASSLQGLGSSYEQYF. In nucleotides, the CDR3 is TGTGCCAGCAGTTTACAGGGACTGGGCAGCTCCTACGAGCAGTACTTC.